This T cell receptor beta chain originates from a study of T cells expressing NK-cell markers. This CDR3 has 13 amino acids. Germline CDR1 reads MNHEY; CDR2 reads SMNVEV (reference sequence). After re-calling the 5' RACE reads, TCRdb lists one entry per CDR3 protein, DNA absent. The listing records about 440,000 distinct CDR3 sequences. The clonotype originates from a woman between 18 and 75 years old in good health. Sequencing was performed on blood T cells: a sorted CD56 or NKG2C T cell subset, CD4+ or CD8+ T cells, or bulk PBMC T cells (not recorded which). The rearrangement uses TRBV27 and TRBJ1-1. CDR3 in amino acids: CASSPDYLREAFF.